This T cell receptor (beta chain) was observed in a study of T cell repertoires in cytomegalovirus infection. Turning to the study itself: CMV epitopes used comprised recently identified HLA-C-restricted ones and well-studied HLA-B-restricted ones. Indicated by public TCR beta signatures were CMV infection and matching HLA type.

Using its own MiXCR run on the reads, TCRdb lists one record per CDR3 protein. The data show tens of thousands of distinct CDR3 sequences, roughly 22% seen once. Germline CDR1 SGHTA, CDR2 FQGNSA. The CDR3 consists of 15 residues. V shed 7 bases and J 4 bases; nucleotides not matched to a gene: 7. Comment on this clonotype: Its antigen is undetermined.

Study results and caveats: Ex vivo, HLA-C-restricted CMV-specific TCR beta clonotypes prevailed over the rest of the response.

Sequencing used CD8+ T cells from cultured PBMCs, obtained from culture after CMV antigen stimulation. This TCR derives from a human donor in good health (CMV status not recorded). Some clones in this sample may be carry-over from other donors' samples. The V gene is TRBV7-2, the J gene TRBJ1-6; TRBD1 aligns across 7 bases. The CDR3 loop is CASISPGQYNSPLHF. The CDR3 bases are TGTGCCAGCATCTCTCCGGGACAGTATAATTCACCCCTCCACTTT.